This is a list of T cell receptor beta chains from one sample in a study of CD8+ T cells in alopecia areata. Measured with immunoSEQ multiplex PCR; TCRdb has only the in-frame clones, and not every one. The sample carries around 50,000 clones, around 96% recorded once. The specimen comprised CD8+ T cells sorted from blood, sampled at week 0. The receptors shown here come from a human donor with alopecia areata. Each CDR3 is given with its conserved first and last residue. The D gene is left open where the match is weak. Clone size is not always given. Where it is, it says once, few, many or a class for expanded clones.

V gene	clone size	CDR3 length	D gene	J gene	CDR3 DNA	CDR3 protein
TRBV19	NA	15	TRBD2	TRBJ2-1	TGTGCCAGTAGCTTAGCGGGGACTCCCTACAATGAGCAGTTCTTC	CASSLAGTPYNEQFF
TRBV9	NA	15	NA	TRBJ2-7	TGTGCCAGCAGCGTAGAGGGAGGCCGCTCCTACGAGCAGTACTTC	CASSVEGGRSYEQYF
TRBV6-5	NA	14	NA	TRBJ2-7	TGTGCCAGCAGTGATGGACGGATCCTCTACGAGCAGTACTTC	CASSDGRILYEQYF
TRBV4-1	NA	18	TRBD1	TRBJ2-3	TGCGCCAGCAGCCAAGAACCTCCGACAGGGCGAAGGACAGATACGCAGTATTTT	CASSQEPPTGRRTDTQYF
TRBV7-9	NA	15	NA	TRBJ2-7	TGTGCCAGCAGCTTAGACAGACGAAGCTCCTACGAGCAGTACTTC	CASSLDRRSSYEQYF
TRBV4-3	NA	16	TRBD2	TRBJ2-1	TGCGCCAGCAGCCAGAGCGCCAGCGGGGTGGGCAATGAGCAGTTCTTC	CASSQSASGVGNEQFF
TRBV5-4	NA	15	NA	TRBJ2-7	TGTGCCAGCAGCCAGAAAGGGGCGGGTCCAGACGAGCAGTACTTC	CASSQKGAGPDEQYF
TRBV18	NA	17	TRBD2	TRBJ2-5	TGTGCCAGCTCGCCGACCGAGACTAGCGGGGGCCAAGAGACCCAGTACTTC	CASSPTETSGGQETQYF
TRBV4-1	NA	16	NA	TRBJ2-7	TGCGCCAGCAGCCAAGAAGGCCGGGGAACCCTCTACGAGCAGTACTTC	CASSQEGRGTLYEQYF
TRBV7-9	NA	16	TRBD1	TRBJ2-4	TGTGCCAGCAGCCGACCGACAGGGTCAAGCAAAAACATTCAGTACTTC	CASSRPTGSSKNIQYF
TRBV6-6	NA	13	NA	TRBJ1-2	TGTGCCAGCAGTTACTCGGGGGGAGACGGCTACACCTTC	CASSYSGGDGYTF
TRBV6-5	once	14	NA	TRBJ2-7	TGTGCCAGCAGTTATGGGGGGCGAACCTACGAGCAGTACTTC	CASSYGGRTYEQYF
TRBV5-1	NA	15	NA	TRBJ1-6	TGCGCCAGCAGCGGGGGGATCGTCTATAATTCACCCCTCCACTTT	CASSGGIVYNSPLHF
TRBV9	NA	15	NA	TRBJ2-2	TGTGCCAGCAGCGGTGGCTTAGGGAACACCGGGGAGCTGTTTTTT	CASSGGLGNTGELFF
TRBV7-9	NA	15	TRBD1	TRBJ2-5	TGTGCCAGCAGCCCCCGGGACAGGGGGAAAGAGACCCAGTACTTC	CASSPRDRGKETQYF
TRBV2	NA	12	NA	TRBJ1-1	TGTGCCAGCAGTGAGGGTCGCACTGAAGCTTTCTTT	CASSEGRTEAFF
TRBV5-1	NA	14	TRBD1	TRBJ1-2	TGCGCCAGCAGCCCACCAGGGGACAGCTATGGCTACACCTTC	CASSPPGDSYGYTF
TRBV19	NA	14	NA	TRBJ2-3	TGTGCCAGTAGTTCGACGGGACGCACAGATACGCAGTATTTT	CASSSTGRTDTQYF
TRBV7-2	NA	14	TRBD1	TRBJ1-6	TGTGCCAGCAGCCCTGACAGGGGTTACTCACCCCTCCACTTT	CASSPDRGYSPLHF
TRBV11-2	once	15	TRBD1	TRBJ2-7	TGTGCCAGCAGCTTATCGAACAGGGGACCCGACGAGCAGTACTTC	CASSLSNRGPDEQYF
TRBV6-5	once	11	NA	TRBJ2-4	TGTGCCAGTGGGCCGGAAAACATTCAGTACTTC	CASGPENIQYF
TRBV30	NA	14	TRBD1	TRBJ2-2	TGTGCCTGGAGTTGGACAGGGCCCACCGGGGAGCTGTTTTTT	CAWSWTGPTGELFF
TRBV13	NA	14	TRBD1	TRBJ2-7	TGTGCCAGCAGCCTGAGGACAGGGGCCCACGAGCAGTACTTC	CASSLRTGAHEQYF
TRBV6-5	NA	13	NA	TRBJ1-4	TGTGCCAGCAGTTTGTCCCCCGCTGATACTCTGTTTTTT	CASSLSPADTLFF
TRBV13	once	13	NA	TRBJ2-3	TGTGCCAGCAGCTTGGGGCGAACAGATACGCAGTATTTT	CASSLGRTDTQYF
TRBV7-9	NA	15	TRBD2	TRBJ2-7	TGTGCCAGCAGCCCGGGACTAGCGGTTCCCTACGAGCAGTACTTC	CASSPGLAVPYEQYF
TRBV29-1	NA	13	TRBD1	TRBJ1-1	TGCAGCGTTGCTGGGACAGGTCAGACTGAAGCTTTCTTT	CSVAGTGQTEAFF
TRBV4-1	NA	14	NA	TRBJ1-6	TGCGCCAGCAGCCAAGATCCCAGGACAATACCCCTCCACTTT	CASSQDPRTIPLHF
TRBV25-1	once	14	NA	TRBJ2-6	TGTGCCAGCATCGGGTCGTCTGGGGCCAACGTCCTGACTTTC	CASIGSSGANVLTF
TRBV12-5	NA	17	TRBD1	TRBJ1-1	TGTGCTAGTGGTTTGGCCGAACAGGGGGCAGGGAACACTGAAGCTTTCTTT	CASGLAEQGAGNTEAFF
TRBV4-2	NA	13	NA	TRBJ2-5	TGTGCCAGCAGCCCGGGGACGGAAGAGACCCAGTACTTC	CASSPGTEETQYF
TRBV7-9	NA	12	NA	TRBJ1-2	TGTGCCAGCAGCCCTCCAGGAAGTGGCTACACCTTC	CASSPPGSGYTF
TRBV19	NA	18	TRBD2	TRBJ2-1	TGTGCCAGCTCAGGGCGGCGGGGGGCCCTGAGCTCCTACAATGAGCAGTTCTTC	CASSGRRGALSSYNEQFF
TRBV11-1	NA	18	TRBD2	TRBJ2-1	TGTGCCAGCAGCTTAGGCGCGACTAGCGGGGTCACCTACAATGAGCAGTTCTTC	CASSLGATSGVTYNEQFF
TRBV19	NA	15	TRBD1	TRBJ2-5	TGTGCCAGTAGTACAACCGGGACAGGGGCAGAGACCCAGTACTTC	CASSTTGTGAETQYF
TRBV4-3	NA	14	TRBD1	TRBJ1-2	TGCGCCAGCAGCCAGGGTACAGGGGGCTCTGGCTACACCTTC	CASSQGTGGSGYTF